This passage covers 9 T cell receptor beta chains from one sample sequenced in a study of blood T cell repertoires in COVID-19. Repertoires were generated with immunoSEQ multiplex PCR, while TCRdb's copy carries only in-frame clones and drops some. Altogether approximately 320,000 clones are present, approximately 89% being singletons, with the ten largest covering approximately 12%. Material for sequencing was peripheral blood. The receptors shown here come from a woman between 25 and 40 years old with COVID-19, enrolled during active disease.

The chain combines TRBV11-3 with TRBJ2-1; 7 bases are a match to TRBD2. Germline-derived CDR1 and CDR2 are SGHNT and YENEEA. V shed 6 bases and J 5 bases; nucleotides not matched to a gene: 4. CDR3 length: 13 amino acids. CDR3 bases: TGTGCCAGCAGGGGGGGGTCTCACAATGAGCAGTTCTTC. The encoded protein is CASRGGSHNEQFF.

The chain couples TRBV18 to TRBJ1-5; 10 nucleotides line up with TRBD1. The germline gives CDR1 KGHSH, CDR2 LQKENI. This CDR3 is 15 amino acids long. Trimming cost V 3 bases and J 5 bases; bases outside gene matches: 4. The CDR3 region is CASSPYGTGDQPQHF. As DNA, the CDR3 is TGTGCCAGCTCACCGTACGGGACAGGGGATCAGCCCCAGCATTTT.

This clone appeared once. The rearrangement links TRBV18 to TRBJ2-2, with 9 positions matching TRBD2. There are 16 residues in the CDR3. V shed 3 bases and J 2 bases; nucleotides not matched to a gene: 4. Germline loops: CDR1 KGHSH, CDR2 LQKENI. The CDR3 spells CASSPKTSGNTGELFF. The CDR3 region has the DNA TGTGCCAGCTCACCGAAGACTAGCGGAAACACCGGGGAGCTGTTTTTT.

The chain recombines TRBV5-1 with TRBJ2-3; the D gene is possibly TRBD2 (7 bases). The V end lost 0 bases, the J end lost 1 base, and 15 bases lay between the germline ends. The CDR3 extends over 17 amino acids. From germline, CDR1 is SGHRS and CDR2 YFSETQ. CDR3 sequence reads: CASSLAPAGAGTDTQYF. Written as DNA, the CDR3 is TGCGCCAGCAGCTTGGCCCCGGCGGGGGCGGGCACAGATACGCAGTATTTT.

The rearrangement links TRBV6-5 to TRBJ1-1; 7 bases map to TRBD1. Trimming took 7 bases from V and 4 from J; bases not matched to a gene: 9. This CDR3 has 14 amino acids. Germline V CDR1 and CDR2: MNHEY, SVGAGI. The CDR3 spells CASTPWDSFTEAFF. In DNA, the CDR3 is TGTGCCAGCACACCCTGGGACAGCTTCACTGAAGCTTTCTTT.

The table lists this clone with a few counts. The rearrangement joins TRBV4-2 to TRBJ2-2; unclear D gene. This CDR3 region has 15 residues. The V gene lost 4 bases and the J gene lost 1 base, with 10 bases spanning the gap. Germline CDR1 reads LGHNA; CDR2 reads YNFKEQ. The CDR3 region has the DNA TGTGCCAGCAGCCCCACTCCAGGGAACACCGGGGAGCTGTTTTTT. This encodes CASSPTPGNTGELFF.

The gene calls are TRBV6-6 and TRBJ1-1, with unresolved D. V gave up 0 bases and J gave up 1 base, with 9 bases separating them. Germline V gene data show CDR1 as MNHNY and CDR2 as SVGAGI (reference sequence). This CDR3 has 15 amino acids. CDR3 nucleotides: TGTGCCAGCAGTTACTCGGAGCTCCCGAACACTGAAGCTTTCTTT. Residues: CASSYSELPNTEAFF.

Here the CDR3 reads CASSLTGGNIQYF. CDR3 bases: TGTGCCAGCAGCTTAACAGGGGGGAACATTCAGTACTTC. The chain combines TRBV11-2 with TRBJ2-4, with TRBD1 matching 8 bases. CDR3 size: 13 residues. The ends lost 2 bases at V and 7 bases at J; junction bases unmatched: 1. The germline CDR1 and CDR2 sequences are SGHAT and FQNNGV. Looking up the rest from reference TRBV11-2 and TRBJ2-4 gives the full variable domain: EAGVAQSPRYKIIEKRQSVAFWCNPISGHATLYWYQQILGQGPKLLIQFQNNGVVDDSQLPKDRFSAERLKGVDSTLKIQPAKLEDSAVYLCASSLTGGNIQYFGAGTRLSVL.

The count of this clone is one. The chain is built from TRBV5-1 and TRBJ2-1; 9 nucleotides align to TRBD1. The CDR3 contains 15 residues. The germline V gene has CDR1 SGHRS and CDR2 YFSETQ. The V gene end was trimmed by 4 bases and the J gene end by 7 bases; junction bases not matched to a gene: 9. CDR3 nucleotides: TGCGCCAGCAGCCCGGGACAGGGTAGGGGGAATGAGCAGTTCTTC. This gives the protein CASSPGQGRGNEQFF. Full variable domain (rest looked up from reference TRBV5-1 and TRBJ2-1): KAGVTQTPRYLIKTRGQQVTLSCSPISGHRSVSWYQQTPGQGLQFLFEYFSETQRNKGNFPGRFSGRQFSNSRSEMNVSTLELGDSALYLCASSPGQGRGNEQFFGPGTRLTVL.